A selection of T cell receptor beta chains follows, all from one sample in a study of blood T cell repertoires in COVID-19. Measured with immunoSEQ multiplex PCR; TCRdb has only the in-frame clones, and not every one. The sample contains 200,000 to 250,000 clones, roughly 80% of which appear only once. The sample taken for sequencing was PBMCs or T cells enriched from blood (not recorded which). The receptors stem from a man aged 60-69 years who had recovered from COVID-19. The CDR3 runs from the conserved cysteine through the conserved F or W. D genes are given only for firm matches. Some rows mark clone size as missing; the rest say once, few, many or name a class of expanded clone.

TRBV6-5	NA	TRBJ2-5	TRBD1	CASSPGAGGAETQYF	TGTGCCAGCAGTCCCGGGGCAGGGGGCGCTGAGACCCAGTACTTC
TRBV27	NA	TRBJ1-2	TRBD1	CASSTRTGSWYGYTF	TGTGCCAGCAGTACCCGGACAGGGAGCTGGTATGGCTACACCTTC
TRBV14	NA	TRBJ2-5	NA	CASSQDPASWKTQYF	TGTGCCAGCAGCCAAGATCCCGCTAGCTGGAAGACCCAGTACTTC
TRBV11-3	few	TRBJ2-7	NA	CASSLDNYEQYF	TGTGCCAGCAGCTTAGATAACTACGAGCAGTACTTC
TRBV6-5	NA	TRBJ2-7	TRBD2	CASRAGAGFGEQYF	TGTGCCAGCAGAGCGGGGGCGGGTTTCGGCGAGCAGTACTTC
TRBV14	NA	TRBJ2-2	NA	CASSPSQGANTGELFF	TGTGCCAGCAGCCCCTCTCAGGGCGCGAACACCGGGGAGCTGTTTTTT
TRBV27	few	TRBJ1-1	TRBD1	CASRTGGSNTEAFF	TGTGCCAGCAGGACAGGGGGATCGAACACTGAAGCTTTCTTT
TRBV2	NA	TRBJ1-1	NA	CASLRGNTEAFF	TGTGCCAGCCTCCGGGGGAACACTGAAGCTTTCTTT
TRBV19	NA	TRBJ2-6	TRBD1	CASSPRQGTSSGANVLTF	TGTGCCAGTAGTCCAAGACAGGGGACGTCCTCTGGGGCCAACGTCCTGACTTTC
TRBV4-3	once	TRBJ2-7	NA	CASSRIPSRGNEQYF	TGCGCCAGCAGCCGCATACCGTCCCGCGGTAACGAGCAGTACTTC
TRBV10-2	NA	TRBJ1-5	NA	CASSQTGQSNQPQHF	TGCGCCAGCAGTCAAACGGGACAAAGCAATCAGCCCCAGCATTTT
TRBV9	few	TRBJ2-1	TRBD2	CASSSSGGARNEQFF	TGTGCCAGCAGCTCATCCGGGGGGGCTAGAAATGAGCAGTTCTTC
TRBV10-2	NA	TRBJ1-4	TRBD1	CASSEIPGQSNEKLFF	TGCGCCAGCAGTGAAATTCCGGGACAGTCTAATGAAAAACTGTTTTTT
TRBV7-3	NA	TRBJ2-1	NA	CASSPSRDSYNEQFF	TGTGCCAGCAGCCCCAGCAGGGATTCCTACAATGAGCAGTTCTTC
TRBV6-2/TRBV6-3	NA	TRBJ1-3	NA	CASSYGDVSDTIYF	TGTGCCAGCAGTTACGGAGACGTCTCGGACACCATATATTTT
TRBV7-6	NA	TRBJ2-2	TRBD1	CASSPRQGTSTGELFF	TGTGCCAGCAGCCCCCGACAGGGGACGAGCACCGGGGAGCTGTTTTTT
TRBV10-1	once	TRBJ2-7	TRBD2	CASSGWRGDSYEQYF	TGCGCCAGCAGTGGATGGCGGGGGGACTCCTACGAGCAGTACTTC
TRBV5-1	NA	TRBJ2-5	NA	CASSLNLLETQYF	TGCGCCAGCAGCTTAAATCTTTTGGAGACCCAGTACTTC
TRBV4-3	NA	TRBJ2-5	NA	CASSQELVTLETQYF	TGCGCCAGCAGCCAAGAACTAGTCACCTTAGAGACCCAGTACTTC
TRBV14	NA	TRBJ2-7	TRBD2	CASSQGRGSHSYEQYF	TGTGCCAGCAGCCAAGGGCGGGGGTCCCATTCCTACGAGCAGTACTTC
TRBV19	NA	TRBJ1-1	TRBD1	CASSIFSGQGDRAFF	TGTGCCAGTAGTATATTCTCTGGACAGGGAGATCGAGCTTTCTTT
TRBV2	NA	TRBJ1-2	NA	CASTQDNNYGYTF	TGTGCCAGCACCCAGGACAATAACTATGGCTACACCTTC
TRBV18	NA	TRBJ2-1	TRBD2	CASSPYVTSGGPGNEQFF	TGTGCCAGCTCACCATACGTAACTAGCGGGGGGCCGGGGAATGAGCAGTTCTTC
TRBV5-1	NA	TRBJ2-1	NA	CASSLAGDPTYNEQFF	TGCGCCAGCAGCTTGGCAGGGGACCCTACCTACAATGAGCAGTTCTTC